A selection of T cell receptor beta chains follows, all from one sample in a study of cytomegalovirus exposure and HLA in healthy donors. Clones were read by immunoSEQ multiplex PCR, and TCRdb kept only the in-frame ones, dropping some. The sample consists of about 150,000 clones, over 60% of them appearing once. The sequencing input was PBMCs. The receptors were sampled from a man aged 40-50 years in good health and CMV-seropositive. Both conserved end residues are part of each CDR3. A D gene is named only where the DNA matches it firmly. Size tells how often a clone was seen (once, few, many) or the class of an expanded clone, and some rows leave it out.

TRBD2,TRBJ2-1,few,TRBV5-1,CASSSSGGYNEQFF,TGCGCCAGCAGTTCTAGCGGGGGGTACAATGAGCAGTTCTTC
TRBD1,TRBJ2-7,-,TRBV28,CACQIPGQTYEQYF,TGTGCCTGTCAAATTCCGGGACAGACCTACGAGCAGTACTTC
-,TRBJ2-1,-,TRBV5-6,CASAVSASNEQFF,TGTGCCAGCGCCGTTTCCGCTAGCAATGAGCAGTTCTTC
TRBD1,TRBJ1-2,-,TRBV29-1,CSVQGGYGYTF,TGCAGCGTACAGGGGGGCTATGGCTACACCTTC
-,TRBJ1-2,-,TRBV9,CASSVAGAANYGYTF,TGTGCCAGCAGCGTAGCAGGGGCAGCTAACTATGGCTACACCTTC
TRBD1,TRBJ2-7,-,TRBV2,CASIGGTGNIHEQYF,TGTGCCAGCATCGGTGGGACAGGGAATATTCACGAGCAGTACTTC
TRBD2,TRBJ2-1,-,TRBV6-1,CASSARLLREGTEQFF,TGTGCCAGCAGTGCCCGACTTTTGCGGGAGGGGACTGAGCAGTTCTTC
TRBD1,TRBJ2-7,-,TRBV28,CASSPSTGFYEQYF,TGTGCCAGCAGTCCATCGACAGGGTTCTACGAGCAGTACTTC
TRBD1,TRBJ1-2,few,TRBV7-8,CASSFRDRGGYTF,TGTGCCAGCAGCTTCCGGGACAGGGGCGGCTACACCTTC
TRBD1,TRBJ1-4,-,TRBV15,CATSRAGQPNEKLFF,TGTGCCACCAGCAGGGCGGGACAGCCTAATGAAAAACTGTTTTTT
-,TRBJ2-2,-,TRBV19,CASSKLSGSTGELFF,TGTGCCAGTAGTAAACTATCTGGCAGCACCGGGGAGCTGTTTTTT